This T cell receptor beta chain came from a study of PD-L1 blockade in urothelial cancer. Study-wide context: Previous chemotherapy exposure amounted to 0 to 3 regimens for patients. Overall study results and limits: Clonality of blood TCR below the median before treatment predicted better survival.

With respect to this clone: Its specificity is unknown.

The CDR3 runs 16 residues. J was trimmed by 7 bases and V by 0 bases; bases with no gene match: 9. From germline, CDR1 is SGDLS and CDR2 YYNGEE. Clones were read by immunoSEQ multiplex PCR, and TCRdb kept only the in-frame ones, dropping some. The data hold tens of thousands of clones, with more than 75% observed a single time. The chain uses TRBV9 and TRBJ2-2; 7 bases fit TRBD2. This TCR derives from a man in his 70s with urothelial cancer. The sequencing here drew on PBMCs, taken around atezolizumab (anti-PD-L1) treatment. The CDR3 protein is CASSVGGGRAGGELFF. The CDR3 DNA sequence: TGTGCCAGCAGCGTAGGAGGTGGGAGGGCCGGCGGGGAGCTGTTTTTT.